This T cell receptor (beta chain) was sequenced in a study of CDR3 diversity in severe acne (dated by TCRdb to about 2019). Remarks on this clonotype: Its cognate antigen has yet to be identified. Base-call qualities are not available, and no considerably larger clone is one nucleotide away.

From V the trimming removes 7 bases and from J it removes 4 bases, while the gene matches leave 13 bases of the junction unaccounted for. The CDR3 starts with the cysteine, ends with the phenylalanine, and has 17 residues. The retained sequence is limited to the CDR3, 51 bases, with the frame set at the first base. CDR1 and CDR2 are read off the germline V gene as MNHNS and SASEGT. The library was produced with PCR. Sequencing was carried out with an Illumina HiSeq 2000. TCRdb cleaned the public reads at Q25 with fastp, built clones with MiXCR and kept in-frame beta chains. Every distinct CDR3 protein forms one entry, paired with its most common genes and DNA. Present in this sample are over 85,000 distinct CDR3 sequences, around 56% of which were seen just once. The ten largest make up roughly 12% of the sample.

Sample: blood. The receptor comes from a male donor with acne. The chain links TRBV6-1 with TRBJ2-6, and 7 bases in between align with TRBD1. The CDR3 here reads CASKRAGTVHGANVLTF. The nucleotide sequence reads TGTGCCAGCAAGAGGGCCGGGACAGTCCACGGGGCCAACGTCCTGACTTTC.